This T cell receptor (beta chain) was captured in a study of blood T cell repertoires in COVID-19. Original processing notes: From reference gene primer amplification, estimates of nucleated cell counts were derived. Libraries were prepared by immunoSEQ multiplex PCR; TCRdb keeps only in-frame clonotypes and omits some of them. D and trimming come from the DNA, and the V and J calls and clone size come from that table. The profile covers 60,000 to 90,000 clones, with 84% appearing a single time and 3.5% to 4% taken by the ten largest. The V end was cut by 8 bases, the J end by 4 bases, with 10 bases between. Germline CDR1 ENHRY, CDR2 SYGVKD. This CDR3 has 12 residues.

The material sequenced was peripheral blood. The chain uses TRBV10-3 and TRBJ2-3; possibly TRBD2 for D (5 bases). The origin of this receptor is a man aged 45-65 years with acute or convalescent COVID-19. This CDR3 is CAIAAGSDTQYF. CDR3 DNA: TGTGCCATCGCCGCGGGCTCAGATACGCAGTATTTT.